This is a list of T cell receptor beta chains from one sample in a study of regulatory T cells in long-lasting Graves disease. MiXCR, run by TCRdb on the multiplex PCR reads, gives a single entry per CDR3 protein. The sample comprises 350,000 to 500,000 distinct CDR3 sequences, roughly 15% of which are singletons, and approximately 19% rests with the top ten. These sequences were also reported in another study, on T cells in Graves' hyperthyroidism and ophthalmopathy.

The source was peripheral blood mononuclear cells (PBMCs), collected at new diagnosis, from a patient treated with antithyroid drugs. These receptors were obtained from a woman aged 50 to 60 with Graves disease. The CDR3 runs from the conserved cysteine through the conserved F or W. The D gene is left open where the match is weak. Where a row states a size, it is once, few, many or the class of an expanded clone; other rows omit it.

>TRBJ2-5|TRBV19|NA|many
TGTGCCAGTAGTATCGGGGAGGCACCACAAGAGACCCAGTACTTC
CASSIGEAPQETQYF
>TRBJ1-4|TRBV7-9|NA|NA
TGTGCCAGCAGCTTAGATGGGGGAGTAGGTGAAAAACTGTTTTTT
CASSLDGGVGEKLFF
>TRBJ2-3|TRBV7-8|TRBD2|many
TGTGCCAGCAGCTTTCGACTAGCGGGCACAGATACGCAGTATTTT
CASSFRLAGTDTQYF
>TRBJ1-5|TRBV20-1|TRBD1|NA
TGCAGTGTCAGACAGGGGGGTCAGCCCCAGCATTTT
CSVRQGGQPQHF
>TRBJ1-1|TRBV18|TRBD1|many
TGTGCCAGCTCGAAGGGACAGAGGTCCATGAACACTGAAGCTTTCTTT
CASSKGQRSMNTEAFF
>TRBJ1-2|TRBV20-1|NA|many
TGCAGTGCTACCCTCCCCCGGACAGACTATGGCTACACCTTC
CSATLPRTDYGYTF
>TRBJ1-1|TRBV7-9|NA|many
TGTGCCAGCAGCTTACTACAGAACACTGAAGCTTTCTTT
CASSLLQNTEAFF
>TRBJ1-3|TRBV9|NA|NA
TGTGCCAGCAGCGTACAGGGATCTGGCGGAAACACCATATATTTT
CASSVQGSGGNTIYF
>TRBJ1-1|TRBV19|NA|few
TGTGCCAGTAGCCGACAGGTATGGAACACTGAAGCTTTCTTT
CASSRQVWNTEAFF
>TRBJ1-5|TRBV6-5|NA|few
TGTGCCAGCAGTTACTCCCCTGAGCAGCCCCAGCATTTT
CASSYSPEQPQHF
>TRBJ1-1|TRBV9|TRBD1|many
TGTGCCAGCAGCGTAAACGCACAGGGGGGGAACACTGAAGCTTTCTTT
CASSVNAQGGNTEAFF
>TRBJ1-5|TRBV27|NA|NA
TGTGCCAGCAGTTTGACCCCCTCGCAGCCCCAGCATTTT
CASSLTPSQPQHF
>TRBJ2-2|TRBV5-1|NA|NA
TGCGCCAGCAGCTTGGAAACCACCGGGGAGCTGTTTTTT
CASSLETTGELFF
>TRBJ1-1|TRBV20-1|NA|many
TGCAGTGCTGAAGTGGGAACGAACACTGAAGCTTTCTTT
CSAEVGTNTEAFF
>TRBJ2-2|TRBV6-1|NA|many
TGTGCCAGCGGGTCGCGCGTAAACACCGGGGAGCTGTTTTTT
CASGSRVNTGELFF
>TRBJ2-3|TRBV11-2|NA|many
TGTGCCAGCAGCTTATGGATCACAGATACGCAGTATTTT
CASSLWITDTQYF
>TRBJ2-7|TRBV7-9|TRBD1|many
TGTGCCAGCAGCTCGGGACAGGACACCTACGAGCAGTACTTC
CASSSGQDTYEQYF